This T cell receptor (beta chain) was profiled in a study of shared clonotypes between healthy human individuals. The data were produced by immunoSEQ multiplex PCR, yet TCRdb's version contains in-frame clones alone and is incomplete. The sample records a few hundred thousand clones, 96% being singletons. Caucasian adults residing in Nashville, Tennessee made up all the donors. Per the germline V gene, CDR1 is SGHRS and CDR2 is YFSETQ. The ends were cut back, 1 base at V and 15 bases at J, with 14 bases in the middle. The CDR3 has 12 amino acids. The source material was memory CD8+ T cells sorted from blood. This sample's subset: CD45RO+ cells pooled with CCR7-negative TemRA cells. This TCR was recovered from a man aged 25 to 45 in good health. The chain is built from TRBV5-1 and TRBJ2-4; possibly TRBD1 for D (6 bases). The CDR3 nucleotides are TGCGCCAGCAGCTTGATGGCACAGGGAATGTACTTC. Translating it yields CASSLMAQGMYF.